This T cell receptor beta chain was identified in a study of tumor and adjacent non-tumor tissue in lung cancer. About the research overall: The cohort had 12 adenocarcinoma, a couple of squamous cell and 1 small cell patients. Overall study results and limits: Tumor tissue had significantly higher TCR diversity than normal lung. Tumor repertoires had a smaller top 100 clone share than normal lung.

The template was RNA from unsorted bulk tissue. TCRbeta libraries were built with three rounds of nested PCR, modified from ARM-PCR. TCRdb re-called the multiplex PCR reads with MiXCR, one entry per CDR3 protein. The sample holds approximately 90,000 distinct CDR3 sequences; less than 75% are singletons and the top ten take about 17%. With respect to this clonotype: No antigen is known for it. Because the CDR3 is missing its conserved closing phenylalanine or tryptophan, this is likely a read error.

The sequence came from a man in his sixties with non-small cell lung cancer. Material: lung tumor tissue.

Here the CDR3 reads CSVDLGVSYNGQFL. The CDR3 nucleotides are TGCAGCGTTGATTTAGGAGTTAGCTACAATGGGCAGTTCCTC. The chain has TRBV29-1 and TRBJ2-1; D is undetermined. This CDR3 region has 14 residues. Per the germline V gene, CDR1 is SQVTM and CDR2 is ANQGSEA.